This passage covers 11 T cell receptor beta chains from one sample sequenced in a study of OX40 agonist ivuxolimab in advanced cancers. Libraries were constructed by the immunoSEQ multiplex PCR assay. Entries here come from immuneACCESS through TCRdb and include only in-frame sequences with V and J called. Some clones fail to appear in such tables; in the studies checked, an unresolved V gene covers under half of the shortfall, and the cause of the remainder is unknown. The sample table shows tens of thousands of clones, and roughly nine tenths are seen once. Of the sample, around 2.7% is held by the ten largest clones. The starting material was CD4+ or CD8+ T cells sorted from blood, obtained in a trial of the OX40 agonist ivuxolimab. The receptors stem from an adult with an advanced solid tumor such as melanoma, head and neck, liver or kidney cancer.

This chain uses TRBV5-5 with TRBJ1-1; 7 positions agree with TRBD1. Germline lookup yields CDR1 SGHKS and CDR2 YYEKEE (reference sequence). V was clipped by 4 bases and J by 3 bases; unmatched bases: 6. CDR3 length equals 14 residues. Here the CDR3 reads CASSGYRGDTEAFF. In DNA, the CDR3 is TGTGCCAGCAGCGGCTACAGGGGAGACACTGAAGCTTTCTTT.

The chain has TRBV6-5 and TRBJ1-6, with TRBD1 as a possible D gene (6 bases). CDR3 length: 15 residues. V was trimmed by 0 bases and J by 12 bases, leaving 15 bases between them. The germline V gene has CDR1 MNHEY and CDR2 SVGAGI. CDR3 nucleotide sequence: TGTGCCAGCAGTTACTCCCTGGACAGCTTAGGACCCCTCCACTTT. Translated: CASSYSLDSLGPLHF.

The gene calls are TRBV6-5 and TRBJ1-2; D gene ambiguous. The V end lost 0 bases, the J end lost 1 base, and 9 bases lay between the germline ends. This CDR3 has 15 amino acids. Per the germline V gene, CDR1 is MNHEY and CDR2 is SVGAGI. CDR3 bases: TGTGCCAGCAGTTACTCGGGTGCGGTTAACTATGGCTACACCTTC. It codes for CASSYSGAVNYGYTF.

The gene calls are TRBV28 and TRBJ1-4; 7 bases are shared with TRBD1. CDR1 and CDR2 (germline): MDHEN, SYDVKM. This CDR3 is 15 amino acids long. Trimming cost V 5 bases and J 3 bases; bases outside gene matches: 6. CDR3 protein: CASSLPTGPNEKLFF. CDR3 DNA: TGTGCCAGCAGTCTACCGACAGGGCCTAATGAAAAACTGTTTTTT.

This chain links TRBV11-2 with TRBJ1-3; D is ambiguous. CDR1 SGHAT and CDR2 FQNNGV come from the germline V gene. The V and J ends lost 5 bases and 4 bases respectively, with 6 bases between them. The CDR3 extends over 12 amino acids. Written as DNA, the CDR3 is TGTGCCAGCAGCGCGACGGGAAACACCATATATTTT. Protein: CASSATGNTIYF.

V is TRBV4-1 and J is TRBJ2-3; unclear D gene. Germline CDR1 and CDR2: MGHRA and YSYEKL. V lost 8 bases and J lost 5, with 20 bases in between. This CDR3 is built from 15 residues. The CDR3 region is CASAWRDTHRDTQYF. DNA for the CDR3: TGCGCCAGCGCTTGGCGCGACACTCATCGAGATACGCAGTATTTT.

The table lists this clone with a count of one. The CDR3 DNA sequence: TGTGCCAGCAGCGCCGGGACCGCGTCAGCCAAAAACATTCAGTACTTC. Translation: CASSAGTASAKNIQYF. The V and J genes are TRBV9 and TRBJ2-4; either TRBD1 or TRBD2 may supply D (5 bases each). The CDR3 covers 16 residues. V lost 3 bases and J 0 bases, leaving 13 bases between the germline ends. CDR1 and CDR2 from the germline V gene are SGDLS and YYNGEE.

The CDR3 region is CATSRGGWENQPQHF. CDR3 nucleotide sequence: TGTGCCACCAGCAGAGGGGGATGGGAGAATCAGCCCCAGCATTTT. The chain couples TRBV15 to TRBJ1-5; D uncertain. The CDR3 is 15 amino acids. Trimming removed 1 base from V and 4 bases from J, with 11 bases in between. Germline V gives CDR1 LNHNV, CDR2 YYDKDF (reference sequence).

Only a few counts were recorded for this clone. This chain uses TRBV19 with TRBJ2-3, with D maybe TRBD2 (5 bases). CDR1 LNHDA and CDR2 SQIVND come from the germline V gene (reference sequence). Trimming removed 9 bases at V and 5 bases at J, with 6 bases between. The CDR3 runs 10 residues. CDR3: CASEGDTQYF. The CDR3 DNA sequence: TGTGCCAGCGAGGGAGATACGCAGTATTTT.

The V and J genes are TRBV7-9 and TRBJ1-3, with no clear D. Germline values: CDR1 SEHNR, CDR2 FQNEAQ (reference sequence). V lost 3 bases, J lost 4 bases, and 13 bases lay in between. The length of the CDR3 is 15 residues. CDR3: CASSFRMAGGNTIYF. In DNA, the CDR3 is TGTGCCAGCAGCTTCAGGATGGCGGGGGGAAACACCATATATTTT. Variable domain in full (rest from reference TRBV7-9 and TRBJ1-3): DTGVSQNPRHKITKRGQNVTFRCDPISEHNRLYWYRQTLGQGPEFLTYFQNEAQLEKSRLLSDRFSAERPKGSFSTLEIQRTEQGDSAMYLCASSFRMAGGNTIYFGEGSWLTVV.

The chain recombines TRBV28 with TRBJ2-1, with D perhaps matching TRBD1 (5 bases). The CDR3 has 13 amino acids. Germline V gene sequence: CDR1 MDHEN, CDR2 SYDVKM. Trimming took off 8 bases at V and 5 bases at J, with 13 bases between the two ends. This chain's CDR3 is CASVAVGHNEQFF. The CDR3 DNA reads TGTGCCAGCGTCGCAGTGGGGCACAATGAGCAGTTCTTC.